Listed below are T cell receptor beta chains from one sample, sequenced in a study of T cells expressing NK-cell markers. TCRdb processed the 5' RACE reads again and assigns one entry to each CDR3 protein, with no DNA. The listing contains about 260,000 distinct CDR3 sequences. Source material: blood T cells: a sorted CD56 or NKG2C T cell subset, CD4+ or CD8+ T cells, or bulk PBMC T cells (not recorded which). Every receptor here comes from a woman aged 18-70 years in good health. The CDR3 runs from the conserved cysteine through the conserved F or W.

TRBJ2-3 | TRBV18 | CASSPGRGVGTDTQYF
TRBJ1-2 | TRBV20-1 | CSAGGQPPSNYGYTF
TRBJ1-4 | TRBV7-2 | CASSSNRGRGEKLFF
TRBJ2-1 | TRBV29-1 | CSETSGTNEQFF
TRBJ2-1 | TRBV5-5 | CASSLHKGLAGGNEQFF
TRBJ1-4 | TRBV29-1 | CSVAEGSNEKLFF
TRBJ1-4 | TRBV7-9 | CASSEGASPNEKLFF
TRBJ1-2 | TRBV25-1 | CASSESADYGYTF
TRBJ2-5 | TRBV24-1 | CATSGTSGETQYF
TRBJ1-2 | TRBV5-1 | CASGQVGTYGYTF
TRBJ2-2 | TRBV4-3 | CASSQGGLAGGSGELFF
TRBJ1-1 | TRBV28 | CASTRPGAGNTEAFF